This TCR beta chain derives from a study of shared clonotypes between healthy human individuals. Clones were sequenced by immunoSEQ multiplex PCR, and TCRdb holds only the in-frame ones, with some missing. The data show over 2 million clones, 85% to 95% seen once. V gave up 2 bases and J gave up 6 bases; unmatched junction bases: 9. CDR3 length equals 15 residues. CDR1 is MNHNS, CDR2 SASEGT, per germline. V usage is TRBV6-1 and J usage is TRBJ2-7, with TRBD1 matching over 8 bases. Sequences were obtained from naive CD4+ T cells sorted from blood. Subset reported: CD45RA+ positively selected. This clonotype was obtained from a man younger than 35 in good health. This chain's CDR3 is CASSETPDRVREQYF. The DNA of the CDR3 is TGTGCCAGCAGTGAAACCCCGGACAGGGTTCGCGAGCAGTACTTC.